This section outlines one T cell receptor (beta chain) sequence together with its context. Its matching antigen is unknown. These data originate in a study of T-cell memory formation after mild COVID-19. Study-wide results and limits: Day 15 to 85 contracting clones showed balanced CD4/CD8; later expanders leaned CD4+.

Trimming left V 0 bases short and J 8 bases short, with 17 bases between. Per the germline V gene, CDR1 is LGHNA and CDR2 is YSLEER. The CDR3 spans 17 residues. 5'RACE with constant-segment primers yielded barcoded, UMI-tagged TCR alpha and TCR beta cDNA libraries. TCRdb processed the 5' RACE reads anew with MiXCR; each CDR3 protein has one entry. The sample has 85,000 to 120,000 distinct CDR3 sequences; around 12% are singletons. The TCR was taken from an adult woman who had mild COVID-19 (a few samples of this study predate the infection). Cell type and time point are not known. Sequenced input: PBMCs or a T cell subset sorted from them (not recorded which). The rearrangement links TRBV4-3 to TRBJ1-6; D gene uncertain. CDR3 sequence reads: CASSQDPGGLTDSPLHF. In nucleotides, the CDR3 is TGCGCCAGCAGCCAAGATCCAGGAGGGCTGACGGATTCACCCCTCCACTTT.